A single sample gave rise to the 31 T cell receptor beta chains below, sequenced in a study of Tregs in tolerant kidney transplant recipients. Profiled with immunoSEQ multiplex PCR; TCRdb holds only in-frame clones, not every one. The top ten clones hold about 0.45% of a sample with tens of thousands of clones, 93% of them seen once. This material consisted of CD4+ T cells from blood, taken before the transplant. These TCRs come from a human donor who received a combined kidney and bone marrow transplant.

V usage is TRBV27 and J usage is TRBJ2-3, with a weak D call TRBD1 (7 bases). CDR3 length equals 15 residues. Trimming stripped 3 bases from V and 1 base from J, with 11 bases between. Germline CDR1 is MNHEY and CDR2 is SMNVEV (reference sequence). Written as DNA, the CDR3 is TGTGCCAGCAGTTTCGGCAGGGGGGGCACAGATACGCAGTATTTT. This gives the protein CASSFGRGGTDTQYF.

V gene TRBV6-1 combines with J gene TRBJ1-5; D perhaps matches TRBD1 (5 bases). The germline CDR1 and CDR2 sequences are MNHNS and SASEGT. Trimming shortened V by 10 bases and J by 3 bases, and 13 bases separated the two germline ends. This CDR3 region has 13 residues. In nucleotides, the CDR3 is TGTGCCACGGGGGGGGGTTCCAATCAGCCCCAGCATTTT. Amino acids: CATGGGSNQPQHF.

The V call is TRBV19, the J call TRBJ2-2; 12 bases are a match to TRBD2. The CDR3 length is 18 residues. The V and J ends lost 1 base and 5 bases, in that order; junction bases with no gene match: 8. CDR1 LNHDA and CDR2 SQIVND come from the germline V gene (reference sequence). The CDR3 loop reads CASSIGLAGVITTGELFF. The CDR3 DNA is TGTGCCAGTAGTATAGGACTAGCGGGAGTTATAACGACCGGGGAGCTGTTTTTT.

The chain uses TRBV9 and TRBJ1-2; weak D call: TRBD1 (5 bases). V gave up 4 bases and J gave up 4 bases, with 11 bases separating them. The CDR3 has 13 residues. Germline lookup yields CDR1 SGDLS and CDR2 YYNGEE. The CDR3 is CASSPDRFYGYTF. In nucleotides, the CDR3 is TGTGCCAGCAGCCCCGACAGATTCTATGGCTACACCTTC.

The rearrangement uses TRBV15 and TRBJ1-4; D not resolved. The CDR3 has 14 residues. Germline V gene data show CDR1 as LNHNV and CDR2 as YYDKDF (reference sequence). V gave up 2 bases and J gave up 9 bases, with 13 bases separating them. The CDR3 DNA reads as TGTGCCACCAGCAGACCGACGGGTCATAAAAAACTGTTTTTT. This codes for CATSRPTGHKKLFF.

Comment on this clone: Germline and junction disagree at one end, which may indicate a read error. The V call is TRBV11-3, the J call TRBJ2-1; TRBD1 aligns across 10 bases. The CDR3 has 15 residues. CDR1 and CDR2 (germline): SGHNT, YENEEA. Written as DNA, the CDR3 is TGTGCCAGCAGCGTAGACAGGGGGCGTTACAATGAGCAGTTCTTC. Protein product: CASSVDRGRYNEQFF.

The CDR3 region has the DNA TGTGCCAGCAGCGCAGGGGCCCTAAGCTCCTACGAGCAGTACTTC. It translates to CASSAGALSSYEQYF. The gene calls are TRBV6-1 and TRBJ2-5, with D tentatively TRBD1 (6 bases). With the DNA end fitting TRBJ2-7 better, the J assignment may be wrong. The germline V gene has CDR1 MNHNS and CDR2 SASEGT. The CDR3 runs to 15 residues.

The gene calls are TRBV10-3 and TRBJ1-1; D is unresolved. Trimming removed 3 bases at V and 1 base at J, with 12 bases between. This CDR3 contains 15 residues. CDR1 and CDR2 (germline): ENHRY, SYGVKD. This CDR3 reads CAISELRPGNTEAFF. The CDR3 bases are TGTGCCATCAGTGAATTGAGGCCCGGGAACACTGAAGCTTTCTTT.

The rearrangement joins TRBV7-9 to TRBJ1-1; TRBD1 is a possible D gene (5 bases). The CDR3 sequence is 15 residues long. V was clipped by 5 bases and J by 0 bases, with 13 bases between them. Germline V gene sequence: CDR1 SEHNR, CDR2 FQNEAQ (reference sequence). The CDR3 region has the DNA TGTGCCAGCAGCCCTAGATCAGGGTTGAACACTGAAGCTTTCTTT. Its translation is CASSPRSGLNTEAFF.

V and J are TRBV19 and TRBJ2-2, with D perhaps matching TRBD2 (6 bases). This CDR3 is built from 13 residues. Trimming shortened V by 7 bases and J by 8 bases, and 14 bases separated the two germline ends. Germline V gives CDR1 LNHDA, CDR2 SQIVND (reference sequence). CDR3 loop: CASIPAGWGELFF. The CDR3 coding sequence is TGTGCCAGTATCCCGGCGGGGTGGGGGGAGCTGTTTTTT.

The chain is built from TRBV2 and TRBJ1-2; no definite D call. This CDR3 region has 12 residues. Germline V gene lookup returns CDR1 SNHLY and CDR2 FYNNEI. V was pared by 4 bases and J by 1 base, with 4 bases between. CDR3 protein: CASSGDNYGYTF. The CDR3 DNA reads as TGTGCCAGCAGTGGAGATAACTATGGCTACACCTTC.

The chain employs TRBV19 and TRBJ2-1; tentatively, D is TRBD2 (5 bases). The CDR3 length is 15 residues. V lost 5 bases, J lost 5 bases, and 16 bases lay in between. Germline V lookup: CDR1 LNHDA, CDR2 SQIVND (reference sequence). The CDR3 region is CASSSRGSRDNEQFF. CDR3 DNA sequence: TGTGCCAGTAGTTCCCGGGGTAGCAGAGACAATGAGCAGTTCTTC.

The chain combines TRBV9 with TRBJ2-7, with D hard to call. Germline V gene data show CDR1 as SGDLS and CDR2 as YYNGEE. CDR3 size: 11 residues. Trimming stripped 4 bases from V and 3 bases from J, with 5 bases between. The CDR3 loop is CASSNNYEQYF. DNA for the CDR3: TGTGCCAGCAGCAACAACTACGAGCAGTACTTC.

The V gene is TRBV7-8, the J gene TRBJ2-2; 16 bases match TRBD2. Germline assignment: CDR1 SGHVS and CDR2 FQNEAQ. J gave up 4 bases and V 1 base, and 6 bases lay outside the gene matches. The CDR3 spans 19 residues. CDR3 sequence reads: CASSLVGLAGGRATGELFF. CDR3 nucleotides: TGTGCCAGCAGCTTAGTGGGACTAGCGGGGGGGCGGGCCACCGGGGAGCTGTTTTTT.

This sequence joins TRBV5-4 and TRBJ2-3, with a weak D call TRBD2 (7 bases). This CDR3 has 13 residues. Trimming removed 10 bases at V and 1 base at J, with 13 bases between. Germline V gene data show CDR1 as SGHNT and CDR2 as YYREEE (reference sequence). This chain's CDR3 is CAGGLAGTDTQYF. CDR3 sequence (DNA): TGTGCCGGGGGGCTAGCGGGCACAGATACGCAGTATTTT.

This chain links TRBV7-3 with TRBJ1-1; TRBD1 matches 11 bases. The germline V gene encodes CDR1 SGHTA and CDR2 FQGTGA. The V segment lost 5 bases and the J segment 4 bases; nucleotides outside the gene matches: 6. This CDR3 has 15 residues. The CDR3 bases are TGTGCCAGCAGCCTGGCCGGGACAGGGGGCACTGAAGCTTTCTTT. Its translation is CASSLAGTGGTEAFF.

The J gene is TRBJ2-1, the V gene TRBV6-5; TRBD1 might be the D (5 bases). V lost 5 bases and J 5 bases, leaving 7 bases between the germline ends. Germline V gene data show CDR1 as MNHEY and CDR2 as SVGAGI. The CDR3 is 12 residues long. CDR3 nucleotides: TGTGCCAGCAGTAAGACAGACAATGAGCAGTTCTTC. The encoded protein is CASSKTDNEQFF.

This rearrangement joins TRBV6-4 to TRBJ2-2; D might be TRBD2 (5 bases). The CDR3 contains 13 residues. From germline, CDR1 is MRHNA and CDR2 SNTAGT. Trimming took 4 bases from V and 5 from J, leaving 8 bases between them. The CDR3, as DNA: TGTGCCAGCAGTGCTAGCAGGACCGGGGAGCTGTTTTTT. It codes for CASSASRTGELFF.

This chain uses TRBV2 with TRBJ1-5; D is possibly TRBD1 (6 bases). The length of the CDR3 is 14 residues. The germline V gene encodes CDR1 SNHLY and CDR2 FYNNEI. Trimming stripped 6 bases from V and 6 bases from J, with 15 bases between. For the CDR3, the DNA is TGTGCCAGCAGCGACAGGTCTTCCCGTCAGCCCCAGCATTTT. As protein: CASSDRSSRQPQHF.

In nucleotides, the CDR3 is TGTGCCACCAGCAGAGGAAACAGGGTCCACGAGCAGTACTTC. Translation: CATSRGNRVHEQYF. The chain recombines TRBV15 with TRBJ2-7; maybe TRBD1 (6 bases). CDR3 size: 14 residues. Trimming shortened V by 1 base and J by 5 bases, and 12 bases separated the two germline ends. The V gene's germline CDR1 is LNHNV and CDR2 YYDKDF (reference sequence).

About this clone: The same CDR3 can be traced to other DNA sequences in this sample. The chain is built from TRBV6-5 and TRBJ1-6, with 8 bases identical to TRBD1. V lost 0 bases and J lost 6; bases outside the gene matches: 1. The CDR3 contains 15 residues. Germline V CDR1 and CDR2: MNHEY, SVGAGI. The CDR3 reads CASSYSGQANSPLHF. As DNA, the CDR3 is TGTGCCAGCAGTTACTCGGGACAGGCTAATTCACCCCTCCACTTT.

CDR3 region: CASSVLNRGTGELFF. DNA for the CDR3: TGTGCCAGCAGCGTATTGAACAGGGGCACCGGGGAGCTGTTTTTT. The rearrangement joins TRBV9 to TRBJ2-2; 7 nucleotides agree with TRBD1. Germline V gene data show CDR1 as SGDLS and CDR2 as YYNGEE. This CDR3 has 15 amino acids. V was clipped by 1 base and J by 4 bases; unmatched bases: 4.

The rearrangement joins TRBV11-2 to TRBJ2-7, with D uncertain. V was pared by 0 bases and J by 4 bases, with 7 bases between. This CDR3 is 13 amino acids long. Germline-derived CDR1 and CDR2 are SGHAT and FQNNGV. This chain's CDR3 is CASSLDRGYEQYF. As DNA, the CDR3 is TGTGCCAGCAGCTTAGATCGAGGTTACGAGCAGTACTTC.

J is TRBJ2-1 and V is TRBV19; the match to TRBD1 covers 11 bases. The CDR3 contains 16 residues. Germline V gene lookup returns CDR1 LNHDA and CDR2 SQIVND (reference sequence). The junction had 10 bases not matched to a gene; V was cut back by 5 bases and J by 7 bases. The DNA of the CDR3 is TGTGCCAGTAGTCTCCTGGGGACAGGGGGAGAGAATGAGCAGTTCTTC. Translated: CASSLLGTGGENEQFF.

J is TRBJ2-5 and V is TRBV20-1; perhaps TRBD1 as D (6 bases). CDR1 and CDR2 from the germline V gene are DFQATT and SNEGSKA (reference sequence). The CDR3 consists of 11 residues. Trimming stripped 6 bases from V and 7 bases from J, with 12 bases between. CDR3 DNA sequence: TGCAGTGCAGGGGGACCTACGACCCAGTACTTC. This translates into CSAGGPTTQYF.

This chain joins TRBV19 and TRBJ2-6; D gene ambiguous. V lost 3 bases and J lost 0, with 6 bases in between. CDR3 size: 15 residues. The germline CDR1 and CDR2 sequences are LNHDA and SQIVND (reference sequence). CDR3 in DNA: TGTGCCAGTAGTATGTCTCTCTCTGGGGCCAACGTCCTGACTTTC. Amino acid sequence: CASSMSLSGANVLTF.

CDR3 region: CASSLGEASYEQYF. CDR3 bases: TGCGCCAGCAGCTTGGGGGAGGCTAGCTACGAGCAGTACTTC. The chain links TRBV5-1 to TRBJ2-7, with a tentative D call TRBD2 (6 bases). Germline assignment: CDR1 SGHRS and CDR2 YFSETQ. The CDR3 extends over 14 amino acids. Deletions cut 0 bases from V and 3 bases from J, with 10 bases between.

This sequence joins TRBV5-1 and TRBJ2-5, with a weak D call TRBD1 (6 bases). Between the trimmed V and J ends, which lost 2 bases and 5 bases, there was a span of 13 bases. The CDR3 is 14 amino acids. The germline CDR1 and CDR2 sequences are SGHRS and YFSETQ. CDR3 bases: TGCGCCAGCAGCTTAGGGGGTCCGGCCGAGACCCAGTACTTC. Translation: CASSLGGPAETQYF.

This sequence joins TRBV18 and TRBJ1-4, with 10 bases aligning to TRBD1. Germline CDR1 KGHSH, CDR2 LQKENI. The CDR3 is 16 amino acids. V lost 6 bases and J lost 7; bases outside the gene matches: 11. This CDR3 is CASSLNPGQGSEKLFF. The CDR3 DNA follows: TGTGCCAGCTCGCTTAACCCGGGACAGGGGTCTGAAAAACTGTTTTTT.

This chain uses TRBV10-2 with TRBJ2-7; 10 bases map to TRBD1. The CDR3 is 15 residues long. CDR1 WSHSY and CDR2 SAAADI come from the germline V gene. Trimming took 0 bases from V and 7 from J; bases not matched to a gene: 6. CDR3 sequence reads: CASSESDRGFREQYF. DNA for the CDR3: TGCGCCAGCAGTGAGTCGGACAGGGGGTTCCGGGAGCAGTACTTC.

The V and J genes are TRBV28 and TRBJ2-3; TRBD2 aligns across 15 bases. After removal of 3 bases from V and 4 bases from J, the junction contained 2 bases not matched to a gene. The CDR3 is 16 residues long. CDR1 and CDR2 (germline): MDHEN, SYDVKM. Here the CDR3 DNA reads TGTGCCAGCAGTTTGGGACTAGCGGGGGGACCAGATACGCAGTATTTT. This gives the protein CASSLGLAGGPDTQYF.